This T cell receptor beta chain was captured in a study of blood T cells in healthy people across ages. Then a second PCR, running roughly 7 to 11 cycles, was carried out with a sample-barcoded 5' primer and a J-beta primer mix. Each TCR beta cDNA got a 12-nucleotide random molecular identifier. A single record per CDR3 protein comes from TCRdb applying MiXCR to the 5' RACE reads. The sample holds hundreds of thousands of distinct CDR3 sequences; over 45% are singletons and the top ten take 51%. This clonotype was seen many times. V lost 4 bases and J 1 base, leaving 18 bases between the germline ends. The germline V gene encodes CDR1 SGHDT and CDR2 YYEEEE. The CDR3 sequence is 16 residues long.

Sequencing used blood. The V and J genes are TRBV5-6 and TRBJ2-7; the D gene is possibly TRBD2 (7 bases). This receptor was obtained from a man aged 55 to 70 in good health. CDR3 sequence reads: CASSGEGWGASYEQYF. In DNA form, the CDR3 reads TGTGCCAGCAGCGGGGAGGGTTGGGGGGCATCCTACGAGCAGTACTTC.